These 18 T cell receptor beta chains were all obtained from the same sample, sequenced in a study of patients and donors after allogeneic stem cell transplantation (dated by TCRdb to 2019 to 2021). Library preparation employed RT-PCR. TCRdb records NextSeq 550 as the sequencer. Through fastp at Q25 and MiXCR, TCRdb rebuilt clones from the public reads, retaining in-frame beta chains. Identical CDR3 protein sequences are pooled into one entry, listed with their most common genes and DNA. This sample gives under 95,000 distinct CDR3 sequences in total; roughly 5.2% of them show up just once. The ten biggest clones cover less than 3% of the sample. Input material: blood, either unsorted or a sorted T cell fraction (not recorded which). The receptor source for this set is a human donor who was either an allogeneic HSCT recipient or a stem cell or donor lymphocyte infusion donor (not recorded which). It is not recorded whose cells these are; they may come from a transplant donor.

The rearrangement uses TRBV30 and TRBJ1-5, with D possibly TRBD1 on 6 matching bases. Germline V gives CDR1 GTSNPN, CDR2 SVGIG (reference sequence). The CDR3 has 13 amino acids. With 3 bases removed from V and 8 bases from J, the gap between germline ends came to 14 bases. CDR3 residues: CAWSYSGAEPQHF. CDR3 DNA sequence: TGTGCCTGGAGCTACTCAGGGGCTGAGCCCCAGCATTTT.

At least ten counts were recorded for this clonotype. V gene TRBV29-1 combines with J gene TRBJ2-1; maybe TRBD2 (8 bases). The germline V and J ends were trimmed by 6 bases and 8 bases, with 20 bases remaining between them. This CDR3 contains 14 residues. Germline V CDR1 and CDR2: SQVTM, ANQGSEA. The CDR3 nucleotides read TGCAGCGTGGCAAACAGGGGCGGGAGGTATGAGCAGTTCTTC. Its translation: CSVANRGGRYEQFF.

This clonotype was found many times. The gene calls are TRBV18 and TRBJ1-5; possibly TRBD1 for D (5 bases). Germline V gene data show CDR1 as KGHSH and CDR2 as LQKENI. Trimming stripped 2 bases from V and 6 bases from J, with 11 bases between. This CDR3 has 14 amino acids. As DNA, the CDR3 is TGTGCCAGCTCACCAGGGCAGGGAGGTCAGCCCCAGCATTTT. This translates into CASSPGQGGQPQHF.

This clonotype was counted ten times or more. This sequence joins TRBV7-8 and TRBJ1-5; no definite D call. Germline CDR1 SGHVS, CDR2 FQNEAQ. The V end lost 5 bases, the J end lost 0 bases, and 23 bases lay between the germline ends. The CDR3 length is 19 residues. The CDR3 sequence is CASSPYGMSAGSSNQPQHF. The CDR3 DNA is TGTGCCAGCAGCCCATATGGAATGTCAGCCGGAAGTAGCAATCAGCCCCAGCATTTT.

In its sample, this clonotype was seen many times. The rearrangement uses TRBV12-3 or TRBV12-4 and TRBJ1-3; D not resolved. The CDR3 extends over 15 amino acids. Trimming removed 1 base at V and 2 bases at J, with 9 bases between. CDR3 coding DNA: TGTGCCAGCAGTTTAGTTCCAGCAACTGGAAACACCATATATTTT. Residues: CASSLVPATGNTIYF.

In this sample, this clonotype turned up a few times. This chain links TRBV7-3 with TRBJ2-3; 13 bases line up with TRBD2. Germline loops: CDR1 SGHTA, CDR2 FQGTGA. This CDR3 spans 16 amino acids. Losses at the gene ends were 5 bases for V and 6 bases for J; bases not matched to a gene: 8. CDR3 sequence: CASSVRLAGGVDTQYF. The CDR3 bases are TGTGCCAGCAGCGTAAGACTAGCGGGAGGAGTGGATACGCAGTATTTT.

In its sample, this clonotype was seen many times. The genes are TRBV3-1 and TRBJ2-2, with 13 bases lining up with TRBD2. The germline V gene encodes CDR1 LGHDT and CDR2 YNNKEL (reference sequence). CDR3 length: 18 amino acids. J lost 3 bases, V lost 4 bases, and 8 bases had no gene match. CDR3 residues: CASSPGLAGVSYTGELFF. CDR3 in DNA: TGTGCCAGCAGCCCCGGACTAGCGGGAGTCTCATACACCGGGGAGCTGTTTTTT.

Only a few counts were recorded for this clonotype. The chain joins TRBV11-2 to TRBJ2-3, with TRBD2 as a possible D gene (7 bases). Trimming removed 1 base from V and 4 bases from J, with 21 bases in between. CDR1 is SGHAT, CDR2 FQNNGV, per germline. This CDR3 region has 18 residues. CDR3 in DNA: TGTGCCAGCAGCTTAGGGCGCGGGTCCGGGGGGCTCTCAGATACGCAGTATTTT. Translating gives CASSLGRGSGGLSDTQYF. The whole variable domain, filled in from reference TRBV11-2 and TRBJ2-3, reads EAGVAQSPRYKIIEKRQSVAFWCNPISGHATLYWYQQILGQGPKLLIQFQNNGVVDDSQLPKDRFSAERLKGVDSTLKIQPAKLEDSAVYLCASSLGRGSGGLSDTQYFGPGTRLTVL.

Many counts were recorded for this clonotype. V is TRBV4-1 and J is TRBJ1-2; D unresolved. The CDR3 spans 15 residues. V lost 1 base and J lost 0, with 9 bases in between. Germline V lookup: CDR1 MGHRA, CDR2 YSYEKL. The CDR3 reads CASSQVGRSNYGYTF. DNA for the CDR3: TGCGCCAGCAGCCAAGTTGGCAGATCTAACTATGGCTACACCTTC.

This clonotype was recorded many times. The chain combines TRBV28 with TRBJ2-1; D remains unclear. Germline values: CDR1 MDHEN, CDR2 SYDVKM. Trimming took 4 bases from V and 7 from J, leaving 11 bases between them. This CDR3 has 13 amino acids. For the CDR3, the DNA is TGTGCCAGCAGTTCCTCCAACTTGAATGAGCAGTTCTTC. Protein: CASSSSNLNEQFF.

This clonotype was counted many times. This rearrangement joins TRBV11-1 to TRBJ2-2; 12 bases match TRBD2. CDR1 is SGHAT, CDR2 FQDESV, per germline (reference sequence). Losses at the gene ends were 5 bases for V and 0 bases for J; bases not matched to a gene: 10. The CDR3 sequence is 19 residues long. Written as DNA, the CDR3 is TGTGCCAGCAGCCTCGCCCCGGGACTAGCGGGCACGAACACCGGGGAGCTGTTTTTT. This encodes CASSLAPGLAGTNTGELFF.

The chain has TRBV28 and TRBJ2-7, with D possibly called TRBD1 or TRBD2 (5 bases each). Germline lookup yields CDR1 MDHEN and CDR2 SYDVKM. CDR3 length: 15 residues. V was trimmed by 3 bases and J by 6 bases, leaving 18 bases between them. The CDR3 nucleotides are TGTGCCAGCAGTTTCAGACTGCTTGGGGCGGGCGAGCAGTACTTC. It specifies CASSFRLLGAGEQYF.

This clonotype has at least ten counts. The chain has TRBV20-1 and TRBJ1-5; D remains ambiguous. V lost 1 base to trimming and J lost 0 bases, with 19 bases between them. In germline, CDR1 is DFQATT, CDR2 SNEGSKA (reference sequence). The CDR3 covers 18 residues. CDR3 DNA: TGCAGTGCTAGAGCCCTGGGCCAAAGTCGAGATAGCAATCAGCCCCAGCATTTT. This codes for CSARALGQSRDSNQPQHF.

This clonotype was seen at least ten times. The J gene is TRBJ2-7, the V gene TRBV2; 12 bases align to TRBD1. This CDR3 has 15 amino acids. V trimming: 7 bases; J trimming: 5 bases; junction bases outside the gene matches: 9. Germline assignment: CDR1 SNHLY and CDR2 FYNNEI. This CDR3 is CASIPGQGARNEQYF. In DNA form, the CDR3 reads TGTGCCAGCATTCCGGGACAGGGGGCTCGAAACGAGCAGTACTTC.

This clonotype was observed many times. The CDR3 nucleotides read TGCAGTGCTAGAGAAGGAAAGACCCCCGGCTACACCTTC. Protein sequence: CSAREGKTPGYTF. The genes are TRBV20-1 and TRBJ1-2; D unresolved. V was shortened by 0 bases and J by 8 bases, with 13 bases between the two germline ends. There are 13 residues in the CDR3. Germline CDR1 DFQATT, CDR2 SNEGSKA (reference sequence).

The sample holds a few counts of this clonotype. J is TRBJ2-7 and V is TRBV20-1; D not resolved. The CDR3 runs to 15 residues. V gave up 6 bases and J gave up 5 bases, with 23 bases separating them. Germline V gives CDR1 DFQATT, CDR2 SNEGSKA (reference sequence). The CDR3 nucleotides read TGCAGTGCGGGCCGCTCGGGCAACCCCTCGGACGAGCAGTACTTC. It yields the protein CSAGRSGNPSDEQYF.

This clonotype was detected ten times or more. This chain uses TRBV11-2 with TRBJ2-1, with TRBD2 identical over 13 bases. The CDR3 is 18 amino acids. V was pared by 5 bases and J by 4 bases, with 11 bases of the junction left unmatched. Germline CDR1 is SGHAT and CDR2 is FQNNGV. CDR3 protein: CASSRTSGGSTHYNEQFF. CDR3 DNA sequence: TGTGCCAGCAGCCGGACTAGCGGGGGATCGACCCATTACAATGAGCAGTTCTTC.

Many counts were recorded for this clonotype. The chain recombines TRBV27 with TRBJ2-5, with 12 bases matching TRBD2. V lost 6 bases and J lost 4; bases outside the gene matches: 6. Germline assignment: CDR1 MNHEY and CDR2 SMNVEV (reference sequence). The CDR3 is made up of 15 amino acids. CDR3 protein: CASRLAGGPRETQYF. The CDR3 DNA follows: TGTGCCAGCAGACTAGCGGGAGGTCCGCGAGAGACCCAGTACTTC.